These 9 T cell receptor beta chains were all obtained from the same sample, sequenced in a study of cytomegalovirus exposure and HLA in healthy donors. A multiplex PCR was run with 60 Vbeta primers and 13 Jbeta primers. Here immunoSEQ multiplex PCR was the method, and the copy in TCRdb shows in-frame clones only, minus some. The sample holds some 150,000 clones; about 85% are singletons and the top ten take 3% to 4%. The material sequenced was PBMCs. The receptors originated from a human donor in good health.

V is TRBV7-2 and J is TRBJ2-1; 9 positions agree with TRBD2. V shed 4 bases, J shed 8 bases, and the junction held 9 bases outside the gene matches. CDR1 SGHTA and CDR2 FQGNSA come from the germline V gene. The CDR3 spans 15 residues. The CDR3 region is CASSWAGGPGDEQFF. The CDR3 nucleotides read TGTGCCAGCAGCTGGGCGGGAGGGCCCGGCGATGAGCAGTTCTTC. The full variable domain, with the rest looked up from reference TRBV7-2 and TRBJ2-1, is GAGVSQSPSNKVTEKGKDVELRCDPISGHTALYWYRQSLGQGLEFLIYFQGNSAPDKSGLPSDRFSAERTGGSVSTLTIQRTQQEDSAVYLCASSWAGGPGDEQFFGPGTRLTVL.

This clone was detected only a few times. The chain combines TRBV15 with TRBJ2-2; D call uncertain. CDR1 is LNHNV and CDR2 is YYDKDF in the germline V gene (reference sequence). V lost 5 bases and J lost 11, with 18 bases in between. The CDR3 contains 14 residues. CDR3 loop: CATSASLPANELFF. CDR3 sequence (DNA): TGTGCCACCAGCGCATCCCTACCCGCCAACGAGCTGTTTTTT.

V and J are TRBV2 and TRBJ2-4; 7 bases agree with TRBD1. From germline, CDR1 is SNHLY and CDR2 FYNNEI. V was clipped by 8 bases and J by 2 bases; unmatched bases: 15. This CDR3 contains 17 residues. CDR3 in DNA: TGTGCCAGCCGCGGAAACAGGGGAGTCAAAACCAAAAACATTCAGTACTTC. This gives the protein CASRGNRGVKTKNIQYF.

The V and J genes are TRBV6-1 and TRBJ1-5, with a tentative D call TRBD1 (6 bases). The CDR3 extends over 16 amino acids. Germline CDR1 is MNHNS and CDR2 is SASEGT. Trimming stripped 4 bases from V and 6 bases from J, with 19 bases between. The DNA of the CDR3 is TGTGCCAGCAGTGGTGGGGGGGCATGGGTCGGTCAGCCCCAGCATTTT. Its protein is CASSGGGAWVGQPQHF.

J is TRBJ1-3 and V is TRBV7-2; maybe TRBD1 (6 bases). V lost 1 base, J lost 8 bases, and 15 bases lay in between. CDR3 size: 15 residues. CDR1 is SGHTA and CDR2 is FQGNSA in the germline V gene. The CDR3: CASSLGGGRGYTIYF. In DNA form, the CDR3 reads TGTGCCAGCAGCTTAGGGGGGGGCAGGGGATACACCATATATTTT.

The V call is TRBV19, the J call TRBJ2-7, with 7 bases matching TRBD2. From germline, CDR1 is LNHDA and CDR2 SQIVND (reference sequence). The junction had 3 bases not matched to a gene; V was cut back by 2 bases and J by 2 bases. The CDR3 contains 14 residues. The CDR3: CASSISSGPYEQYF. The CDR3 DNA reads as TGTGCCAGTAGTATATCTAGCGGACCCTACGAGCAGTACTTC.

In regard to this clone: Germline is not matched at one junction end, which may reflect a read error. V gene TRBV7-9 combines with J gene TRBJ1-2; D gene ambiguous. The CDR3 spans 14 residues. CDR1 and CDR2 (germline): SEHNR, FQNEAQ (reference sequence). The CDR3 loop reads CSSSLETAGYGYTF. DNA of the CDR3: TGTTCCAGCAGCTTAGAGACGGCAGGCTATGGCTACACCTTC.

V gene TRBV4-1 combines with J gene TRBJ1-5, with 10 bases fitting TRBD1. Germline CDR1 is MGHRA and CDR2 is YSYEKL. With 1 base clipped from V and 7 bases from J, the junction kept 13 bases outside the gene matches. This CDR3 has 18 residues. In DNA form, the CDR3 reads TGCGCCAGCAGCCAAGTCGGGTCGGGACAGGGGAGGGGACAGCCCCAGCATTTT. This gives the protein CASSQVGSGQGRGQPQHF.

The V and J genes are TRBV27 and TRBJ1-1; D is unclear. The CDR3 is 16 residues long. V was trimmed by 2 bases and J by 5 bases, leaving 18 bases between them. The V gene's germline CDR1 is MNHEY and CDR2 SMNVEV (reference sequence). CDR3 sequence: CASSLKAANRRTEAFF. The CDR3 coding sequence is TGTGCCAGCAGTTTAAAGGCAGCGAATAGGCGGACTGAAGCTTTCTTT.